The sequence of this T cell receptor beta chain was determined in a study of radiotherapy plus CTLA-4 blockade in lung cancer. Method: immunoSEQ multiplex PCR; TCRdb's copy keeps in-frame clones and lacks some. The profile shows over 60,000 clones, roughly 87% of them singletons. This CDR3 comprises 16 residues. V gave up 3 bases and J gave up 6 bases; unmatched junction bases: 13. Germline-derived CDR1 and CDR2 are MDHEN and SYDVKM. The TCR originated in a human donor with non-small cell lung cancer that progressed on radiotherapy plus ipilimumab. The sequencing here drew on peripheral blood, taken from a patient treated with radiotherapy plus ipilimumab. The rearrangement uses TRBV28 and TRBJ1-1; TRBD1 agrees at 7 bases. The CDR3 DNA sequence: TGTGCCAGCAGTTTCACAGGGGTTCGGTTAACACCTGAAGCTTTCTTT. It specifies CASSFTGVRLTPEAFF.